One T cell receptor (beta chain) is described in this entry. Its cognate antigen is unknown. This entry comes from a study of T cell repertoires in cytomegalovirus infection. Each CDR3 protein gets one entry after TCRdb re-called the reads with MiXCR. The repertoire holds about 740,000 distinct CDR3 sequences, 35% to 45% seen once, with roughly 2.9% in the top ten. Study-level results: Cumulative frequency of public TCR beta families picked out carriers of CMV plus the relevant HLA. HLA-C-restricted CMV clonotypes gave the most frequent clonotype in two of eight donors.

Germline CDR1 reads MGHRA; CDR2 reads YSYEKL. V was shortened by 4 bases and J by 0 bases, with 15 bases between the two germline ends. This CDR3 contains 16 residues. Sequenced input: PBMCs. The chain employs TRBV4-1 and TRBJ1-1; D not certain. The TCR sequence derives from a human donor in good health (CMV status not recorded). Some clones in this sample may be carry-over from other donors' samples. The CDR3 loop reads CASSPFAAEMNTEAFF. In DNA, the CDR3 is TGCGCCAGCAGCCCGTTTGCCGCCGAGATGAACACTGAAGCTTTCTTT.